This is a list of T cell receptor beta chains from one sample in a study of cytomegalovirus exposure and HLA in healthy donors. Using immunoSEQ multiplex PCR, the repertoire was profiled, and TCRdb retains in-frame clones only, with some absent. The repertoire has approximately 96,000 clones, around two thirds of them found once; the top ten carry about 1.7%. The sample was PBMCs. The receptors originated from a male donor in good health and CMV-seronegative. CDR3s include the opening cysteine and the closing phenylalanine or tryptophan. D genes are given only for firm matches. Clone size appears in some rows only: once, few, many, or a class for an expanded clone.

D: TRBD2
size: .
J: TRBJ2-1
V: TRBV5-6
DNA: TGTGCCAGCAGCTTGGGACTAGCGGTCAATGAGCAGTTCTTC
CDR3: CASSLGLAVNEQFF

D: .
size: .
J: TRBJ1-2
V: TRBV28
DNA: TGTGCCAGCAGTTTTACAGGGACTAACTATGGCTACACCTTC
CDR3: CASSFTGTNYGYTF

D: .
size: .
J: TRBJ2-7
V: TRBV5-1
DNA: TGCGCCAGCAGCGATCACAGGGGCGGGGACGAGCAGTACTTC
CDR3: CASSDHRGGDEQYF

D: .
size: .
J: TRBJ2-1
V: TRBV19
DNA: TGTGCCAGTAGTATAGGTCCAGGGAATGAGCAGTTCTTC
CDR3: CASSIGPGNEQFF

D: TRBD1
size: .
J: TRBJ1-5
V: TRBV28
DNA: TGTGCCAGCAGAAGGGGGCCTCAGCCCCAGCATTTT
CDR3: CASRRGPQPQHF

D: TRBD2
size: .
J: TRBJ2-1
V: TRBV28
DNA: TGTGCCGGGAGTGGGACTAGCGGGAGTGGGGTCTCCTACAATGAGCAGTTCTTC
CDR3: CAGSGTSGSGVSYNEQFF

D: TRBD1
size: .
J: TRBJ2-2
V: TRBV27
DNA: TGTGCCAGCAGTCGGGACAGGGGTAACACCGGGGAGCTGTTTTTT
CDR3: CASSRDRGNTGELFF

D: .
size: .
J: TRBJ1-3
V: TRBV6-6
DNA: TGTGCCAGCAGTTACTCATCCCCCGGTGGTGGAAACACCATATATTTT
CDR3: CASSYSSPGGGNTIYF

D: .
size: .
J: TRBJ2-7
V: TRBV5-1
DNA: TGCGCCAGCAGCTTGGCGGACACAACCTACGAGCAGTACTTC
CDR3: CASSLADTTYEQYF

D: .
size: .
J: TRBJ2-3
V: TRBV10-2
DNA: TGCGCCAGCAGGGGACTCAAAGGGGGGGGACTTCCCACAGATACGCAGTATTTT
CDR3: CASRGLKGGGLPTDTQYF

D: TRBD1
size: .
J: TRBJ1-2
V: TRBV15
DNA: TGTGCCACCAGCATTCCGGGACAGGGTAACTATGGCTACACCTTC
CDR3: CATSIPGQGNYGYTF

D: TRBD2
size: once
J: TRBJ2-2
V: TRBV7-2
DNA: TGTGCCAGCAGCCTTCAAGCGGGAGCCAGACCCGGGGAGCTGTTTTTT
CDR3: CASSLQAGARPGELFF

D: .
size: few
J: TRBJ2-2
V: TRBV5-8
DNA: TGTGCCAGCATGCAGGGATGGGCCGGGGAGCTGTTTTTT
CDR3: CASMQGWAGELFF

D: TRBD2
size: .
J: TRBJ2-3
V: TRBV4-1
DNA: TGCGCCAGCAGCCAGGCATCAGCGGGATACACAGATACGCAGTATTTT
CDR3: CASSQASAGYTDTQYF

D: .
size: .
J: TRBJ2-3
V: TRBV11-2
DNA: TGTGCCAGCAGCTTTACTAGTCTTATCACAGATACGCAGTATTTT
CDR3: CASSFTSLITDTQYF

D: TRBD1
size: .
J: TRBJ2-7
V: TRBV7-3
DNA: TGTGCCAGCAGCTTATCAGCCACAGGGGGCGCTTTCCACGAGCAGTACTTC
CDR3: CASSLSATGGAFHEQYF

D: TRBD2
size: .
J: TRBJ2-7
V: TRBV15
DNA: TGTGCCACCAGCAGAGATCGGCCTAGCGGAACCTACGAGCAGTACTTC
CDR3: CATSRDRPSGTYEQYF

D: .
size: .
J: TRBJ2-7
V: TRBV10-3
DNA: TGTGCCATCGGAGGACAGCACTACGAGCAGTACTTC
CDR3: CAIGGQHYEQYF

D: TRBD1
size: few
J: TRBJ1-5
V: TRBV29-1
DNA: TGCAGCGTATCCCCAGGGGGCCTTCAGCCCCAGCATTTT
CDR3: CSVSPGGLQPQHF

D: TRBD2
size: few
J: TRBJ2-1
V: TRBV5-4
DNA: TGTGCCAGCAGCCCGGGACTAGCGGGAACCAATGAGCAGTTCTTC
CDR3: CASSPGLAGTNEQFF

D: TRBD1
size: .
J: TRBJ1-5
V: TRBV7-2
DNA: TGTGCCAGCAGCTTAGACGGACAGGGGGCTCAGCCCCAGCATTTT
CDR3: CASSLDGQGAQPQHF

D: TRBD2
size: .
J: TRBJ2-7
V: TRBV23-1
DNA: TGCGCCAGCAGTCAATCCAGGTCAGGGAGCGGGAGAAGTTTCTACGAGCAGTACTTC
CDR3: CASSQSRSGSGRSFYEQYF

D: TRBD1
size: once
J: TRBJ2-7
V: TRBV2
DNA: TGTGCCACAACCCCGGGACAGGGCTCCTACGAGCAGTACTTC
CDR3: CATTPGQGSYEQYF

D: TRBD1
size: .
J: TRBJ1-1
V: TRBV29-1
DNA: TGCAGCGTAGGACAGGGCGGTACCACTGAAGCTTTCTTT
CDR3: CSVGQGGTTEAFF